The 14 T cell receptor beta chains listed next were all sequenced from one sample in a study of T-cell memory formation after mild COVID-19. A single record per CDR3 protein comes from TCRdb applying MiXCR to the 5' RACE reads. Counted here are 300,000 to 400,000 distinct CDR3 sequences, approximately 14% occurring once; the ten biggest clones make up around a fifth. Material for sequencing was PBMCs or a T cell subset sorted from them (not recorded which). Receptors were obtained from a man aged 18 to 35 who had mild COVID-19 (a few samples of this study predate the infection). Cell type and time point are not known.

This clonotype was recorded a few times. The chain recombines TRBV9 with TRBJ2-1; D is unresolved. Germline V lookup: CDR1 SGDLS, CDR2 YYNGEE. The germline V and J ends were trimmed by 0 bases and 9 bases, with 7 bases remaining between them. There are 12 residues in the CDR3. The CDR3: CASSVAQSEQFF. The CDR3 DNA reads TGTGCCAGCAGCGTAGCCCAGTCTGAGCAGTTCTTC. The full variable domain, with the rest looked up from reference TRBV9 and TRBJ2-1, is DSGVTQTPKHLITATGQRVTLRCSPRSGDLSVYWYQQSLDQGLQFLIQYYNGEERAKGNILERFSAQQFPDLHSELNLSSLELGDSALYFCASSVAQSEQFFGPGTRLTVL.

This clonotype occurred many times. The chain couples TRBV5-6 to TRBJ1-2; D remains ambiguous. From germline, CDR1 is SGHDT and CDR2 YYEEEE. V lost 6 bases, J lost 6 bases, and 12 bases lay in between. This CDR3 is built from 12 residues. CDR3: CASTAGFHGYTF. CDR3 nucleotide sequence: TGTGCCAGCACCGCGGGGTTCCATGGCTACACCTTC.

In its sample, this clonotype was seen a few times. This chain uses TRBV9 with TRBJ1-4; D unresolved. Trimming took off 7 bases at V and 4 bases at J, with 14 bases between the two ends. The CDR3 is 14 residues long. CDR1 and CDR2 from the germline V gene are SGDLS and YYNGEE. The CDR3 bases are TGTGCCAGCCAGCTCCTGGACCGTAATGAAAAACTGTTTTTT. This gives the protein CASQLLDRNEKLFF.

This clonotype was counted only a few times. The CDR3, as DNA: TGTGCCAGCTCGGTGGGACAGGAGAACACTGAAGCTTTCTTT. Its protein is CASSVGQENTEAFF. The rearrangement links TRBV18 to TRBJ1-1, with TRBD1 matching over 8 bases. CDR1 is KGHSH, CDR2 LQKENI, per germline. Trimming took 6 bases from V and 1 from J; bases not matched to a gene: 4. This CDR3 comprises 14 residues.

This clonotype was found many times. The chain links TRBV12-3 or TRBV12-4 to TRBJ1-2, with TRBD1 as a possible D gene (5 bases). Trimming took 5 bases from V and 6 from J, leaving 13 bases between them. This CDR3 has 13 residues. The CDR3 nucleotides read TGTGCCAGCAGTCCTGGGGGTGGGCATGGCTACACCTTC. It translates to CASSPGGGHGYTF.

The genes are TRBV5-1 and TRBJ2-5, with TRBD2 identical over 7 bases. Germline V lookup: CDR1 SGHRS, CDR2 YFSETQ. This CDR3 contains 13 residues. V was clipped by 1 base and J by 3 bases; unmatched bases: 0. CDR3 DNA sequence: TGCGCCAGCAGCTTGACTAGCGAAGAGACCCAGTACTTC. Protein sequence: CASSLTSEETQYF.

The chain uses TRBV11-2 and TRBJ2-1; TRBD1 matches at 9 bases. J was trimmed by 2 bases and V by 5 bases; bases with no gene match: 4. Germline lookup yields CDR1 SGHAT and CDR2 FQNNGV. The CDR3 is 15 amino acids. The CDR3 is CASSPRTGAYNEQFF. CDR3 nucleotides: TGTGCCAGCAGCCCCCGGACAGGGGCCTACAATGAGCAGTTCTTC.

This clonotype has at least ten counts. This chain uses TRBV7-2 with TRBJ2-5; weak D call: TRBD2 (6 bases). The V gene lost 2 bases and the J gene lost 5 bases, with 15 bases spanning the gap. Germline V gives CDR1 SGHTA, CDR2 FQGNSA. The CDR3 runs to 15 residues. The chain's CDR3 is CASSLRRGAGETQYF. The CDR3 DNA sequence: TGTGCCAGCAGCTTACGGCGCGGGGCCGGGGAGACCCAGTACTTC.

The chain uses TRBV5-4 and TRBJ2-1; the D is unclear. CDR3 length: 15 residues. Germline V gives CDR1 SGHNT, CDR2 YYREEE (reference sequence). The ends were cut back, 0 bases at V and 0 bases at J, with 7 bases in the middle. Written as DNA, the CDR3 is TGTGCCAGCAGCTTGGCGGGCCGCTCCTACAATGAGCAGTTCTTC. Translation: CASSLAGRSYNEQFF.

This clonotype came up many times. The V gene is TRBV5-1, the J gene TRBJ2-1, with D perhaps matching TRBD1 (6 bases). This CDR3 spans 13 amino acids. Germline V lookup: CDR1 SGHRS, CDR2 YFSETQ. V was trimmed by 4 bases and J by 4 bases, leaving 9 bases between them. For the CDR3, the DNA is TGCGCCAGCAGCCCACAGGGTTACAATGAGCAGTTCTTC. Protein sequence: CASSPQGYNEQFF.

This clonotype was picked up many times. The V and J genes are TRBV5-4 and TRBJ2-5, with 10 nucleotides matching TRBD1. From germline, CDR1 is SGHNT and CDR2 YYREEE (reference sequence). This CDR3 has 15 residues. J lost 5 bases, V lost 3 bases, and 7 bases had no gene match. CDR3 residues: CASSSTGQGMETQYF. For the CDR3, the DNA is TGTGCCAGCAGCTCCACGGGACAGGGGATGGAGACCCAGTACTTC.

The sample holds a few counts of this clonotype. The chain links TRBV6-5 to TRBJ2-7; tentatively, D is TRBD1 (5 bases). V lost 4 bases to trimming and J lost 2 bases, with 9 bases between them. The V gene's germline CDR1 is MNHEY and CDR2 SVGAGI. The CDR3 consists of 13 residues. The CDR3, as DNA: TGTGCCAGCAGTTTCAGGGCGACCTACGAGCAGTACTTC. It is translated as CASSFRATYEQYF.

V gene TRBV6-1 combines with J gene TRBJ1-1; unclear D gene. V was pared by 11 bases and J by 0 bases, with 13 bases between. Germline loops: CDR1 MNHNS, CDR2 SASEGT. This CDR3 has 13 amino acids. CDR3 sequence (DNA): TGTGCCGGCGAAGCGGGAATGAACACTGAAGCTTTCTTT. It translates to CAGEAGMNTEAFF.

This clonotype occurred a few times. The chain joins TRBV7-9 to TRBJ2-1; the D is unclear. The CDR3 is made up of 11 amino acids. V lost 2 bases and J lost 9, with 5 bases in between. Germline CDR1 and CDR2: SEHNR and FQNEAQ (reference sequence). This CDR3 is CASSLNSEQFF. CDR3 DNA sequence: TGTGCCAGCAGCTTAAATTCTGAGCAGTTCTTC. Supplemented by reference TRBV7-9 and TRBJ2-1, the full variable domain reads DTGVSQNPRHKITKRGQNVTFRCDPISEHNRLYWYRQTLGQGPEFLTYFQNEAQLEKSRLLSDRFSAERPKGSFSTLEIQRTEQGDSAMYLCASSLNSEQFFGPGTRLTVL.